The table lists the clone carrying this T cell receptor beta chain with many counts. TCRdb called the reads again in MiXCR, with one record for every CDR3 protein. The top ten clones hold less than 5% of a sample with approximately 76,000 distinct CDR3 sequences, 3.5% to 4.5% of them seen once. With V trimmed by 4 bases and J by 7 bases, 13 bases remained unmatched. The CDR3 totals 16 residues. From germline, CDR1 is SEHNR and CDR2 FQNEAQ (reference sequence). The data derive from a study of T cell repertoires in cytomegalovirus infection. Source material: PBMCs. This chain connects TRBV7-9 to TRBJ2-7, with 10 bases matching TRBD1. The TCR sequence derives from a human donor in good health (CMV status not recorded). Some clones in this sample may be carry-over from other donors' samples. For the CDR3, the DNA is TGTGCCAGCAGCTCTAGGACAGGGGGTCCCCTAGTAGAGCAGTACTTC. It encodes CASSSRTGGPLVEQYF.